The clone carrying this T cell receptor (beta chain) has more than one count but fewer than ten. V dropped 9 bases and J dropped 7; count of bases not matched to a gene: 7. The germline V gene has CDR1 WSHSY and CDR2 SAAADI. The CDR3 consists of 12 residues. The data were obtained in a study of CD8+ T cells in alopecia areata. Study background: Treatment ran 6 to 18 months, with 6 months of follow-up afterward.

RNA was extracted and reverse transcribed into cDNA as the sequencing template. Libraries were prepared by immunoSEQ multiplex PCR; TCRdb keeps only in-frame clonotypes and omits some of them. The sample holds 15,000 to 20,000 clones, 59% seen once. The treatment denotes: oral pan-JAK inhibitor, 5-10 mg twice daily. Lesional scalp punch biopsies and peripheral blood were collected from alopecia areata patients. This chain connects TRBV10-2 to TRBJ1-2; 8 bases map to TRBD1. The sample consisted of skin, taken at week 4, from a patient treated with tofacitinib. This receptor was taken from a human donor with alopecia areata. CDR3: CASLQGVSGYTF. The CDR3 region has the DNA TGCGCCAGTTTACAGGGGGTTAGTGGCTACACCTTC.